The clone carrying this T cell receptor (beta chain) was recorded once. Sequenced by immunoSEQ multiplex PCR; TCRdb stores in-frame clones only, minus some. The data show roughly 670,000 clones, about 90% seen once. This sample was included in a study of blood T cell repertoires in COVID-19. Study-level information: Sources were T cells, B-cell-depleted T cells, or PBMCs; the material itself was cDNA or gDNA.

The specimen was peripheral blood. The clonotype was recovered from a woman under 30 with acute or convalescent COVID-19.

The CDR3 region is CASSLLALGLSLPRGQFF. CDR3 DNA: TGCGCCAGCAGCCTTCTGGCCCTGGGACTCTCTCTCCCTCGGGGGCAGTTCTTC. The rearrangement links TRBV4-3 to TRBJ2-1; D perhaps matches TRBD2 (6 bases). V lost 4 bases to trimming and J lost 12 bases, with 31 bases between them. Germline V gene lookup returns CDR1 LGHNA and CDR2 YSLEER. CDR3 size: 18 residues.